What follows are 22 T cell receptor beta chains derived from one specimen sequenced in a study of blood T cell repertoires in COVID-19. The table came from immunoSEQ multiplex PCR; TCRdb's copy has only in-frame clones and leaves some out. This sample has under 300,000 clones, with 88% found just once. Sequencing was carried out using PBMCs or T cells enriched from blood (not recorded which). These receptors all come from a woman in her 30s who had recovered from COVID-19.

V gene TRBV5-6 combines with J gene TRBJ2-7; tentative D call: TRBD1 (6 bases). The CDR3 sequence is 14 residues long. Germline V gene data show CDR1 as SGHDT and CDR2 as YYEEEE. V was pared by 5 bases and J by 1 base, with 13 bases between. The CDR3: CASSLLQGSYEQYF. As DNA, the CDR3 is TGTGCCAGCAGTCTTTTGCAGGGGTCCTACGAGCAGTACTTC.

The chain has TRBV27 and TRBJ2-3; 9 nucleotides agree with TRBD2. Germline V gives CDR1 MNHEY, CDR2 SMNVEV (reference sequence). CDR3 length: 15 residues. J was trimmed by 2 bases and V by 8 bases; bases with no gene match: 8. The CDR3 nucleotides read TGTGCCAGCTCCTGGGCTAGCGGGAACACAGATACGCAGTATTTT. It translates to CASSWASGNTDTQYF.

The gene calls are TRBV11-2 and TRBJ1-4, with unresolved D. From germline, CDR1 is SGHAT and CDR2 FQNNGV. The V end was cut by 3 bases, the J end by 8 bases, with 7 bases between. CDR3 length: 12 amino acids. The DNA for the CDR3 is TGTGCCAGCAGCTTCCCGGGGGAAAAACTGTTTTTT. Its translation: CASSFPGEKLFF.

The V and J genes are TRBV2 and TRBJ1-3; D perhaps matches TRBD1 (5 bases). With 6 bases removed from V and 4 bases from J, the gap between germline ends came to 16 bases. The germline gives CDR1 SNHLY, CDR2 FYNNEI. The CDR3 extends over 15 amino acids. The CDR3 DNA reads as TGTGCCAGCAGATGGCTGGGGGGAATAGGAAACACCATATATTTT. Protein: CASRWLGGIGNTIYF.

The V gene is TRBV9, the J gene TRBJ2-2; 9 bases are shared with TRBD1. Germline V gene lookup returns CDR1 SGDLS and CDR2 YYNGEE. This CDR3 is built from 16 residues. J lost 0 bases, V lost 4 bases, and 4 bases had no gene match. Here the CDR3 reads CASSPGTGTNTGELFF. The CDR3 nucleotides are TGTGCCAGCAGCCCAGGGACAGGGACGAACACCGGGGAGCTGTTTTTT.

On this clone itself: This same CDR3 is encoded by further DNA sequences in the sample. The rearrangement joins TRBV5-8 to TRBJ1-5; TRBD1 matches at 8 bases. CDR3 size: 16 residues. Losses at the gene ends were 4 bases for V and 7 bases for J; bases not matched to a gene: 13. In germline, CDR1 is SGHTS, CDR2 YDEGEE. CDR3 protein: CASSRGRDRHPQPQHF. The CDR3 bases are TGTGCCAGCAGCCGGGGCCGGGACAGGCACCCACAGCCCCAGCATTTT.

V and J are TRBV27 and TRBJ2-4; 8 bases are a match to TRBD1. Germline lookup yields CDR1 MNHEY and CDR2 SMNVEV (reference sequence). The J segment lost 1 base and the V segment lost 2 bases, leaving 7 bases of the junction unmatched. The CDR3 covers 17 residues. This CDR3 reads CASSLVPGGYAKNIQYF. The CDR3 DNA follows: TGTGCCAGCAGTTTAGTCCCAGGGGGCTACGCCAAAAACATTCAGTACTTC.

The rearrangement links TRBV3-1 (or the pseudogene TRBV3-2) to TRBJ2-7; possibly TRBD2 for D (7 bases). This CDR3 has 15 amino acids. The germline V gene encodes CDR1 LGHDT and CDR2 YNNKEL (reference sequence). Trimming left V 5 bases short and J 6 bases short, with 20 bases between. The CDR3 coding sequence is TGTGCCAGCAGCGCTTCGAAGAAGGGGGGGGTCGAGCAGTACTTC. This translates into CASSASKKGGVEQYF.

This clone was counted between two and nine times. The chain employs TRBV5-6 and TRBJ2-1; D may be TRBD2 (5 bases). V was pared by 1 base and J by 2 bases, with 7 bases between. The germline V gene encodes CDR1 SGHDT and CDR2 YYEEEE. The CDR3 has 14 residues. CDR3 sequence: CASSLSGAYNEQFF. CDR3 sequence (DNA): TGTGCCAGCAGCTTGAGCGGCGCCTACAATGAGCAGTTCTTC. Full variable domain (rest looked up from reference TRBV5-6 and TRBJ2-1): DAGVTQSPTHLIKTRGQQVTLRCSPKSGHDTVSWYQQALGQGPQFIFQYYEEEERQRGNFPDRFSGHQFPNYSSELNVNALLLGDSALYLCASSLSGAYNEQFFGPGTRLTVL.

The chain couples TRBV6-5 to TRBJ1-5, with TRBD1 identical over 7 bases. V was clipped by 7 bases and J by 5 bases; unmatched bases: 5. The CDR3 spans 13 residues. CDR1 is MNHEY and CDR2 is SVGAGI in the germline V gene. The CDR3 DNA reads TGTGCCAGCACAGGGGGGCGGTATCAGCCCCAGCATTTT. It codes for CASTGGRYQPQHF.

J is TRBJ2-3 and V is TRBV24-1; perhaps TRBD2 as D (5 bases). In germline, CDR1 is KGHDR, CDR2 SFDVKD. The CDR3 contains 14 residues. The CDR3 DNA reads as TGTGCGTGTGGGGAACGGGATACCACAGATACGCAGTATTTT. As protein: CACGERDTTDTQYF.

The V call is TRBV7-9, the J call TRBJ1-2; D not certain. The ends were cut back, 3 bases at V and 1 base at J, with 15 bases in the middle. This CDR3 is 16 amino acids long. CDR1 and CDR2 from the germline V gene are SEHNR and FQNEAQ (reference sequence). The CDR3 loop reads CASSFTGGMGNYGYTF. The CDR3 DNA follows: TGTGCCAGCAGCTTCACTGGAGGGATGGGTAACTATGGCTACACCTTC.

The chain joins TRBV4-3 to TRBJ1-2; a possible D gene is TRBD1 (6 bases). Germline CDR1 LGHNA, CDR2 YSLEER. V shed 6 bases and J shed 6 bases, with 14 bases lying between them. The CDR3 loop spans 13 amino acids. This chain's CDR3 is CASRKAGGHGYTF. The DNA for the CDR3 is TGCGCCAGCAGAAAGGCCGGGGGGCATGGCTACACCTTC.

The chain joins TRBV28 to TRBJ1-5; no reliable D call. Trimming left V 3 bases short and J 3 bases short, with 15 bases between. The CDR3 is made up of 16 amino acids. Germline CDR1 and CDR2: MDHEN and SYDVKM. CDR3 region: CASSFETLGHNQPQHF. For the CDR3, the DNA is TGTGCCAGCAGTTTCGAGACCCTTGGGCACAATCAGCCCCAGCATTTT.

The CDR3 loop is CASSYSGGYNEQFF. CDR3 DNA: TGTGCCAGCAGTTACTCGGGGGGGTACAATGAGCAGTTCTTC. V usage is TRBV6-2 or TRBV6-3 and J usage is TRBJ2-1, with 7 bases aligning to TRBD2. The ends lost 0 bases at V and 4 bases at J; junction bases unmatched: 0. From germline, CDR1 is MNHEY and CDR2 SVGEGT. The CDR3 loop spans 14 amino acids.

The J gene is TRBJ2-3, the V gene TRBV3-1 (or the pseudogene TRBV3-2), with D unresolved. Germline V gene lookup returns CDR1 LGHDT and CDR2 YNNKEL (reference sequence). V shed 0 bases and J shed 8 bases, with 3 bases lying between them. The CDR3 runs 11 residues. The CDR3 DNA follows: TGTGCCAGCAGCCAAGATAGTACGCAGTATTTT. Protein: CASSQDSTQYF.

V and J are TRBV11-2 and TRBJ1-1; D uncertain. The V gene's germline CDR1 is SGHAT and CDR2 FQNNGV. Trimming removed 3 bases at V and 0 bases at J, with 8 bases between. The CDR3 consists of 14 residues. CDR3 in amino acids: CASSFTALNTEAFF. Written as DNA, the CDR3 is TGTGCCAGCAGCTTCACAGCCCTGAACACTGAAGCTTTCTTT.

This chain links TRBV5-1 with TRBJ1-1; possible D gene TRBD1, 5 bases. The CDR3 runs to 16 residues. Trimming cost V 2 bases and J 1 base, with 15 bases left between them. The germline gives CDR1 SGHRS, CDR2 YFSETQ. CDR3 region: CASSFIGAGSNTEAFF. CDR3 DNA sequence: TGCGCCAGCAGCTTTATTGGGGCAGGCTCGAACACTGAAGCTTTCTTT.

The CDR3 sequence: CASSLGTGGGPDTQYF. Written as DNA, the CDR3 is TGTGCCAGCAGTTTGGGGACAGGCGGGGGCCCAGATACGCAGTATTTT. The chain has TRBV27 and TRBJ2-3; a weak D match, TRBD1 (8 bases). Trimming removed 3 bases from V and 4 bases from J, with 17 bases in between. Germline V gives CDR1 MNHEY, CDR2 SMNVEV (reference sequence). The CDR3 is made up of 16 amino acids.

The CDR3 here is CASSIRDREYEQYF. The CDR3 bases are TGTGCCAGCAGCATCAGGGACAGAGAGTACGAGCAGTACTTC. This chain connects TRBV3-1 (or the pseudogene TRBV3-2) to TRBJ2-7; 7 nucleotides line up with TRBD1. Per germline, CDR1 LGHDT and CDR2 YNNKEL (reference sequence). This CDR3 is built from 14 residues. V dropped 5 bases and J dropped 4; count of bases not matched to a gene: 8.

The chain joins TRBV28 to TRBJ2-2; a possible D gene is TRBD1 (5 bases). Germline V CDR1 and CDR2: MDHEN, SYDVKM. V lost 3 bases and J lost 7, with 21 bases in between. This CDR3 is 17 amino acids long. The CDR3 loop is CASSFGQGDTTLGELFF. For the CDR3, the DNA is TGTGCCAGCAGTTTTGGGCAGGGCGATACAACTCTCGGGGAGCTGTTTTTT.

The CDR3 protein is CIPPLAGRYEQYF. The CDR3 DNA reads TGCATCCCGCCGCTAGCGGGCCGCTACGAGCAGTACTTC. The rearrangement joins TRBV29-1 to TRBJ2-7, with 8 bases that match TRBD2. From germline, CDR1 is SQVTM and CDR2 ANQGSEA. This CDR3 comprises 13 residues.